This T cell receptor beta chain is from a study of monozygotic twins with inflammatory bowel disease. TCRalpha and TCRbeta cDNA went through nested PCRs of roughly 15 and 9 cycles, two in total. TCRdb reprocessed the 5' RACE reads and reports one entry per CDR3 protein, with no DNA. The sample holds more than 300,000 distinct CDR3 sequences. This CDR3 spans 16 amino acids. Germline CDR1 is MDHEN and CDR2 is SYDVKM. The V and J genes are TRBV28 and TRBJ2-7; TCRdb selects TRBD1, and the lack of DNA leaves this call unchecked. Input material: blood. The origin of this receptor is a human donor with ulcerative colitis or Crohn's disease, or a healthy co-twin of an affected twin (not recorded which). CDR3 loop: CASSLFGQGAAYEQYF.